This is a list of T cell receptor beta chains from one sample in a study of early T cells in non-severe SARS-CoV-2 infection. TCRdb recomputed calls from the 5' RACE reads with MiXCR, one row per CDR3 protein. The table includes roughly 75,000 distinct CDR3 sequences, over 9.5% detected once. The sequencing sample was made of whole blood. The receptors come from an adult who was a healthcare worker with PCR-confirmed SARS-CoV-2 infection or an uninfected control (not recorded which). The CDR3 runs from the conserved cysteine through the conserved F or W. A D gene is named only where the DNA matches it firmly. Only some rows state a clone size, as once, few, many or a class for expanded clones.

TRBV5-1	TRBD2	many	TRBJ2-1	CASSLGPSGSSNEQFF	TGCGCCAGCAGCTTGGGGCCCAGCGGGAGTAGCAATGAGCAGTTCTTC
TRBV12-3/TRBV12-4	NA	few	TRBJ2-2	CASYTPPGTNTGELFF	TGTGCCAGCTACACGCCCCCCGGGACGAACACCGGGGAGCTGTTTTTT
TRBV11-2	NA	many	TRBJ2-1	CASSLGVHNEQFF	TGTGCCAGCAGCTTAGGGGTACACAATGAGCAGTTCTTC
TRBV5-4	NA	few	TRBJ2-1	CASSSITSSYNEQFF	TGTGCCAGCAGCTCTATCACCTCCTCCTACAATGAGCAGTTCTTC
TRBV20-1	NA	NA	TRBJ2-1	CSVTGNKASSYNEQFF	TGCAGTGTTACAGGGAACAAGGCGAGCTCCTACAATGAGCAGTTCTTC
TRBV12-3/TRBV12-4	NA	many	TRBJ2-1	CASSLKWSSYNEQFF	TGTGCCAGCAGTCTCAAGTGGAGCTCCTACAATGAGCAGTTCTTC
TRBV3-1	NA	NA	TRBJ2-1	CASSQTGYNEQFF	TGTGCCAGCAGCCAAACCGGCTACAATGAGCAGTTCTTC
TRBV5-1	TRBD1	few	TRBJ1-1	CASSLQGIGTEAFF	TGCGCCAGCAGCCTACAGGGGATCGGCACTGAAGCTTTCTTT
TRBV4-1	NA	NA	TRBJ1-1	CASSRTPGDTEAFF	TGCGCCAGCAGCCGTACCCCAGGGGACACTGAAGCTTTCTTT
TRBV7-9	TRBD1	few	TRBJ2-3	CAAPPMGQGTASTDTQYF	TGTGCCGCCCCCCCTATGGGACAGGGGACTGCCAGCACAGATACGCAGTATTTT
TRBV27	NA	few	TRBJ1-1	CASGALMNTEAFF	TGTGCCAGCGGGGCTCTCATGAACACTGAAGCTTTCTTT
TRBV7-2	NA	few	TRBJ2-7	CASSPQYEQYF	TGTGCCAGCAGCCCTCAATACGAGCAGTACTTC
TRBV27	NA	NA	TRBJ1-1	CASSSHFRRGNTEAFF	TGTGCCAGCAGTTCCCACTTTAGAAGGGGCAACACTGAAGCTTTCTTT
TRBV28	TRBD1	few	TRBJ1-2	CASSPGTASYGYTF	TGTGCCAGCAGCCCCGGGACAGCTTCCTATGGCTACACCTTC
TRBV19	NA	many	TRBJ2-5	CASNSDDPGKETQYF	TGTGCCAGTAACTCAGACGATCCGGGAAAAGAGACCCAGTACTTC
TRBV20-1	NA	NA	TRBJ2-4	CSARGSANF	TGCAGTGCTAGGGGTTCGGCCAACTTC
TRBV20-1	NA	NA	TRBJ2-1	CSARGIDREQFF	TGCAGTGCTAGGGGGATAGACAGGGAGCAGTTCTTC
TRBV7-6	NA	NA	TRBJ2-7	CASSTSGAYEQYF	TGTGCCAGCAGCACGTCAGGGGCCTACGAGCAGTACTTC
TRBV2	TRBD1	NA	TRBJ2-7	CASSGDRGMHF	TGTGCCAGCAGCGGGGACAGGGGCATGCACTTC
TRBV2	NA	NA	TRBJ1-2	CASQTSRSNYGYTF	TGTGCCAGCCAAACGTCGAGGTCTAACTATGGCTACACCTTC
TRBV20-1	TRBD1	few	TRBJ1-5	CSAERQGINQPQHF	TGCAGTGCTGAGAGACAGGGGATTAATCAGCCCCAGCATTTT
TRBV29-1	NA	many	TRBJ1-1	CSVVVTEAFF	TGCAGCGTTGTAGTGACTGAAGCTTTCTTT
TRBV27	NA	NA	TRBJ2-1	CASGTGYAYNEQFF	TGTGCCAGCGGAACAGGGTACGCCTACAATGAGCAGTTCTTC
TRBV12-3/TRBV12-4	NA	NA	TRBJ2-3	CASEGAGVTDTQYF	TGTGCCAGCGAGGGGGCGGGAGTCACAGATACGCAGTATTTT
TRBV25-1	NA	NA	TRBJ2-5	CASSEQETQYF	TGTGCCAGCAGTGAACAAGAGACCCAGTACTTC
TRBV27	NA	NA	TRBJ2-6	CASSLYPPDSGANVLTF	TGTGCCAGCAGTTTATATCCCCCCGACTCTGGGGCCAACGTCCTGACTTTC
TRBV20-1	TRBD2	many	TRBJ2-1	CSASGPGSGREVDEQFF	TGCAGTGCTAGCGGCCCGGGTAGCGGGAGGGAAGTCGATGAGCAGTTCTTC
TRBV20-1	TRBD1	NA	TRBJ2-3	CSAPWTGTRDTQYF	TGCAGTGCGCCGTGGACAGGGACAAGGGATACGCAGTATTTT
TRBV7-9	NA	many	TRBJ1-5	CASSSEGFGNQPQHF	TGTGCCAGCAGCTCAGAGGGTTTCGGCAATCAGCCCCAGCATTTT
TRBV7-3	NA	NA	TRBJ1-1	CASSLEEDGNTEAFF	TGTGCCAGCAGCTTAGAGGAGGACGGGAACACTGAAGCTTTCTTT
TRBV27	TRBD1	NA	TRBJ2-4	CASSPQGTGDFVRRNIQYF	TGTGCCAGCAGTCCCCAAGGGACAGGGGATTTTGTTAGGAGAAACATTCAGTACTTC
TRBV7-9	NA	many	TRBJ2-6	CASSPITGANVLTF	TGTGCCAGCAGCCCGATCACGGGGGCCAACGTCCTGACTTTC
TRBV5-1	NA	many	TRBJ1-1	CASSLGQGNMNTEAFF	TGCGCCAGCAGCTTGGGTCAGGGGAACATGAACACTGAAGCTTTCTTT
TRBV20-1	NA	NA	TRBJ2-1	CSAMSGLTYNEQFF	TGCAGTGCCATGAGCGGGTTGACCTACAATGAGCAGTTCTTC
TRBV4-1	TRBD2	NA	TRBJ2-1	CASSQNEAGGPENEQFF	TGCGCCAGCAGCCAAAACGAAGCGGGAGGGCCTGAAAATGAGCAGTTCTTC
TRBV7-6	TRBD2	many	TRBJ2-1	CASSHSGVVSEQFF	TGTGCCAGCAGCCATAGCGGGGTCGTCAGTGAGCAGTTCTTC
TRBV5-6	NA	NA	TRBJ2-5	CASSFRAKETQYF	TGTGCCAGCAGCTTTCGAGCCAAAGAGACCCAGTACTTC
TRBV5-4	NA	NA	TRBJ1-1	CASSLRGSLTEAFF	TGTGCCAGCAGCTTACGGGGATCCCTCACTGAAGCTTTCTTT
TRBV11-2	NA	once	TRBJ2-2	CASSRLVGRGTGELFF	TGTGCCAGCAGCCGGTTGGTGGGGCGCGGCACCGGGGAGCTGTTTTTT
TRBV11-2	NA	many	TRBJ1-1	CASSFDGQLNTEAFF	TGTGCCAGCAGCTTCGATGGCCAGCTGAACACTGAAGCTTTCTTT
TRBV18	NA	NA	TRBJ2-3	CASSPPTTSTDTQYF	TGTGCCAGCTCACCACCTACTACTAGCACAGATACGCAGTATTTT
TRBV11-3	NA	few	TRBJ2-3	CASSSSGTGTDTQYF	TGTGCCAGCAGCTCATCAGGGACGGGGACAGATACGCAGTATTTT
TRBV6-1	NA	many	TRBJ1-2	CASKTAPGGYTF	TGTGCCAGCAAGACGGCTCCCGGAGGCTACACCTTC
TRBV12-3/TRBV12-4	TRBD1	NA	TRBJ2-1	CASIRQGSYNEQFF	TGTGCCAGCATCCGACAGGGGTCCTACAATGAGCAGTTCTTC
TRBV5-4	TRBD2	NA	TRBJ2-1	CASSQGLAGGHEQFF	TGTGCCAGCAGTCAGGGACTAGCGGGAGGCCATGAGCAGTTCTTC
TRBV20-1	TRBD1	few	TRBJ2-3	CSAPSRDRGLTDTQYF	TGCAGTGCCCCATCAAGAGACAGGGGCCTCACAGATACGCAGTATTTT
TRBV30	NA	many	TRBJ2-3	CAWGSGGTDTQYF	TGTGCCTGGGGGTCGGGAGGCACAGATACGCAGTATTTT
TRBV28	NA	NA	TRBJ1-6	CASSLPGTLATLHF	TGTGCCAGCAGTTTACCCGGGACCTTGGCCACCCTCCACTTT
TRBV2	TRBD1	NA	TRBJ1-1	CASRGRQGRNTEAFF	TGTGCCAGCAGGGGTAGACAGGGCCGGAACACTGAAGCTTTCTTT
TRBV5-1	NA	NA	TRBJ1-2	CASSKGRDYGYTF	TGCGCCAGCTCGAAGGGTAGGGACTATGGCTACACCTTC
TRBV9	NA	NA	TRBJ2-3	CASSASGKLDTQYF	TGTGCCAGCAGCGCCTCCGGAAAGTTAGATACGCAGTATTTT